This passage covers 31 T cell receptor beta chains from one sample sequenced in a study of T cell responses to AZD1222 COVID-19 vaccine. TCRdb's copy holds only in-frame clones and misses some; the assay was immunoSEQ multiplex PCR. Counted here are hundreds of thousands of clones, approximately 94% occurring once; the ten biggest clones make up 1%. This sample comprised peripheral blood, obtained on day 0 of MenACWY control vaccination. All receptors derive from an adult in good health.

This chain links TRBV5-1 with TRBJ1-4; maybe TRBD1 (5 bases). V lost 4 bases and J lost 0, with 10 bases in between. Per the germline V gene, CDR1 is SGHRS and CDR2 is YFSETQ. The CDR3 has 15 amino acids. The CDR3 nucleotides are TGCGCCAGCAGCCCCCGGGGGGCAACTAATGAAAAACTGTTTTTT. It codes for CASSPRGATNEKLFF.

This chain uses TRBV30 with TRBJ2-4; 8 positions match TRBD2. The CDR3 runs 19 residues. Germline CDR1 is GTSNPN and CDR2 is SVGIG (reference sequence). J was trimmed by 1 base and V by 1 base; bases with no gene match: 15. The CDR3 loop is CAWSAGRGKGLGAKNIQYF. Here the CDR3 DNA reads TGTGCCTGGAGTGCGGGCAGGGGAAAGGGACTAGGGGCCAAAAACATTCAGTACTTC.

This sequence joins TRBV5-1 and TRBJ2-2, with TRBD2 identical over 9 bases. Looked up from germline, CDR1 is SGHRS and CDR2 is YFSETQ. The ends lost 0 bases at V and 0 bases at J; junction bases unmatched: 3. CDR3 size: 17 residues. CDR3 residues: CASSLASGVPNTGELFF. CDR3 in DNA: TGCGCCAGCAGCTTGGCTAGCGGGGTCCCGAACACCGGGGAGCTGTTTTTT.

The chain couples TRBV5-1 to TRBJ1-1, with D maybe TRBD1 (5 bases). The V end lost 3 bases, the J end lost 1 base, and 13 bases lay between the germline ends. The CDR3 runs to 15 residues. Germline V gene lookup returns CDR1 SGHRS and CDR2 YFSETQ. The CDR3 protein is CASSSRSGANTEAFF. As DNA, the CDR3 is TGCGCCAGCAGCTCTCGTTCTGGGGCGAACACTGAAGCTTTCTTT.

The genes are TRBV10-2 and TRBJ1-3; 9 positions match TRBD1. CDR1 WSHSY and CDR2 SAAADI come from the germline V gene. The CDR3 totals 13 residues. With V trimmed by 5 bases and J by 5 bases, 1 base remained unmatched. The CDR3 nucleotides are TGCGCCAGCAGTACAGGGGGCAGAAACACCATATATTTT. Translating gives CASSTGGRNTIYF.

The V call is TRBV27, the J call TRBJ2-5; 10 nucleotides line up with TRBD1. The CDR3 consists of 16 residues. J gave up 3 bases and V 3 bases, and 7 bases lay outside the gene matches. Germline-derived CDR1 and CDR2 are MNHEY and SMNVEV (reference sequence). The DNA of the CDR3 is TGTGCCAGCAGTTTCCTCACCGGGACAGGGGAAGAGACCCAGTACTTC. This codes for CASSFLTGTGEETQYF.

The genes are TRBV5-1 and TRBJ1-5, with D maybe TRBD1 (6 bases). Between the trimmed V and J ends, which lost 5 bases and 8 bases, there was a span of 20 bases. The CDR3 sequence is 15 residues long. Germline CDR1 reads SGHRS; CDR2 reads YFSETQ. The CDR3 spells CASSRTDPRTEPQHF. CDR3 bases: TGCGCCAGCAGTAGGACAGACCCTCGAACGGAGCCCCAGCATTTT.

The V gene is TRBV6-5, the J gene TRBJ2-7; 12 bases are a match to TRBD2. This CDR3 region has 15 residues. V lost 6 bases and J lost 0; bases outside the gene matches: 3. Germline loops: CDR1 MNHEY, CDR2 SVGAGI. The CDR3 coding sequence is TGTGCCAGCAGACTGACTAGCGGGGGCTCCTACGAGCAGTACTTC. It encodes CASRLTSGGSYEQYF.

This clone was observed once. CDR3 loop: CASSTQGARTEAFF. DNA for the CDR3: TGTGCCAGCAGCACTCAGGGGGCGCGGACTGAAGCTTTCTTT. The chain carries TRBV4-2 and TRBJ1-1; 8 bases align to TRBD1. This CDR3 region has 14 residues. Germline-derived CDR1 and CDR2 are LGHNA and YNFKEQ. V lost 5 bases to trimming and J lost 5 bases; unmatched junction nucleotides: 7.

This CDR3 is CASSYSSGGLTEAFF. The CDR3 DNA follows: TGTGCCAGCAGTTACTCGTCGGGAGGGCTAACTGAAGCTTTCTTT. The V gene is TRBV6-5, the J gene TRBJ1-1; D ambiguous. V gave up 0 bases and J gave up 5 bases, with 13 bases separating them. The CDR3 is 15 residues long. Per germline, CDR1 MNHEY and CDR2 SVGAGI.

The CDR3 DNA reads as TGTGCCAGCAGTGACAAGGGGGCCGGCGGGGAGCTGTTTTTT. Amino acid sequence: CASSDKGAGGELFF. The chain links TRBV6-4 to TRBJ2-2; 7 bases agree with TRBD1. The CDR3 totals 14 residues. Germline values: CDR1 MRHNA, CDR2 SNTAGT. V gave up 2 bases and J gave up 7 bases; unmatched junction bases: 4.

V usage is TRBV28 and J usage is TRBJ1-1; D uncertain. There are 14 residues in the CDR3. V was cut by 4 bases and J by 0 bases, with 9 bases left in between. Germline CDR1 and CDR2: MDHEN and SYDVKM. CDR3 bases: TGTGCCAGCAGTTCGGACGGTTTGAACACTGAAGCTTTCTTT. Protein sequence: CASSSDGLNTEAFF. Complete variable domain (other parts from reference TRBV28 and TRBJ1-1): DVKVTQSSRYLVKRTGEKVFLECVQDMDHENMFWYRQDPGLGLRLIYFSYDVKMKEKGDIPEGYSVSREKKERFSLILESASTNQTSMYLCASSSDGLNTEAFFGQGTRLTVV.

Remarks on this clone: Other DNA sequences of this sample code for an identical CDR3. V is TRBV11-2 and J is TRBJ1-1; D is unresolved. The germline gives CDR1 SGHAT, CDR2 FQNNGV. Trimming took off 3 bases at V and 2 bases at J, with 4 bases between the two ends. The CDR3 loop spans 12 amino acids. CDR3: CASSFLNTEAFF. The CDR3 coding sequence is TGTGCCAGCAGCTTCCTAAACACTGAAGCTTTCTTT.

This clone has just one count. The V call is TRBV2, the J call TRBJ1-6, with 9 bases identical to TRBD1. V shed 5 bases, J shed 9 bases, and the junction held 11 bases outside the gene matches. The CDR3 extends over 16 amino acids. Germline V gene data show CDR1 as SNHLY and CDR2 as FYNNEI. CDR3 sequence (DNA): TGTGCCAGCAGTCTTTACACAGGGGGCGGAGGTTCACCCCTCCACTTT. It codes for CASSLYTGGGGSPLHF.

The chain uses TRBV7-9 and TRBJ1-4; D uncertain. Germline loops: CDR1 SEHNR, CDR2 FQNEAQ (reference sequence). With 6 bases removed from V and 6 bases from J, the gap between germline ends came to 11 bases. The CDR3 consists of 13 residues. The CDR3 here is CASSGRAYEKLFF. CDR3 DNA sequence: TGTGCCAGCAGTGGCAGAGCCTATGAAAAACTGTTTTTT.

V is TRBV6-1 and J is TRBJ1-2; D remains unclear. The CDR3 spans 16 residues. V was clipped by 4 bases and J by 2 bases, with 17 bases between them. CDR1 and CDR2 (germline): MNHNS, SASEGT. The CDR3 region has the DNA TGTGCCAGCAGTGGACCCCGGCCTGGTGAAAACTATGGCTACACCTTC. It translates to CASSGPRPGENYGYTF.

The rearrangement links TRBV5-5 to TRBJ1-5; 10 bases match TRBD1. The CDR3 is made up of 16 amino acids. J gave up 2 bases and V 4 bases, and 6 bases lay outside the gene matches. The germline V gene has CDR1 SGHKS and CDR2 YYEKEE (reference sequence). The CDR3 spells CASSTGTGAGNQPQHF. DNA for the CDR3: TGTGCCAGCAGCACTGGGACAGGGGCCGGCAATCAGCCCCAGCATTTT.

The chain employs TRBV3-1 (or the pseudogene TRBV3-2) and TRBJ1-2, with D tentatively TRBD1 (5 bases). CDR3 length: 15 amino acids. Germline V lookup: CDR1 LGHDT, CDR2 YNNKEL (reference sequence). V shed 3 bases and J shed 7 bases, with 18 bases lying between them. CDR3 nucleotide sequence: TGTGCCAGCAGCCATAGCCCGGCAGGGCGCGGTGGCTACACCTTC. This sequence encodes CASSHSPAGRGGYTF.

The chain combines TRBV5-4 with TRBJ2-2, with D maybe TRBD2 (5 bases). V was cut by 1 base and J by 6 bases, with 7 bases left in between. CDR3 length equals 13 residues. Germline V lookup: CDR1 SGHNT, CDR2 YYREEE (reference sequence). The DNA for the CDR3 is TGTGCCAGCAGCTTGAGAGGGCCCGGGGAGCTGTTTTTT. Its protein product is CASSLRGPGELFF. The full variable domain, with the rest looked up from reference TRBV5-4 and TRBJ2-2, is ETGVTQSPTHLIKTRGQQVTLRCSSQSGHNTVSWYQQALGQGPQFIFQYYREEENGRGNFPPRFSGLQFPNYSSELNVNALELDDSALYLCASSLRGPGELFFGEGSRLTVL.

The chain combines TRBV11-1 with TRBJ2-5; D is ambiguous. Germline CDR1 SGHAT, CDR2 FQDESV (reference sequence). Trimming stripped 2 bases from V and 4 bases from J, with 8 bases between. The length of the CDR3 is 13 residues. As DNA, the CDR3 is TGTGCCAGCAGCTTATCAGCACGAGAGACCCAGTACTTC. It specifies CASSLSARETQYF.

V and J are TRBV6-2 or TRBV6-3 and TRBJ1-2, with D unclear. Trimming took 2 bases from V and 6 from J, leaving 10 bases between them. Germline CDR1 MNHEY, CDR2 SVGEGT. The CDR3 has 13 residues. The CDR3: CASSYGGVDGYTF. The CDR3 DNA reads as TGTGCCAGCAGTTACGGAGGAGTTGATGGCTACACCTTC.

The CDR3 DNA sequence: TGTGCCAGCAGCGACAGGCTTAGCAATCAGCCCCAGCATTTT. Translated: CASSDRLSNQPQHF. The gene calls are TRBV3-1 (or the pseudogene TRBV3-2) and TRBJ1-5, with D possibly matching TRBD1 (6 bases). The CDR3 extends over 14 amino acids. The ends were cut back, 5 bases at V and 0 bases at J, with 8 bases in the middle. The germline gives CDR1 LGHDT, CDR2 YNNKEL (reference sequence).

The chain carries TRBV5-5 and TRBJ1-4; D gene uncertain. The ends were cut back, 2 bases at V and 0 bases at J, with 11 bases in the middle. CDR3 size: 16 residues. The germline gives CDR1 SGHKS, CDR2 YYEKEE (reference sequence). CDR3 protein: CASSFLGTATNEKLFF. CDR3 DNA sequence: TGTGCCAGCAGCTTCCTTGGAACAGCAACTAATGAAAAACTGTTTTTT.

This clone was counted once. This chain joins TRBV5-6 and TRBJ1-3, with D perhaps matching TRBD1 (5 bases). The CDR3 has 15 amino acids. Germline CDR1 and CDR2: SGHDT and YYEEEE. Trimming shortened V by 0 bases and J by 4 bases, and 11 bases separated the two germline ends. The CDR3 region has the DNA TGTGCCAGCAGCTTGGGACAGAGTTTCGGAAACACCATATATTTT. Residues: CASSLGQSFGNTIYF.

The chain recombines TRBV2 with TRBJ1-2, with TRBD1 matching 8 bases. The trim removed 5 bases at V and 4 bases at J, leaving 6 bases unmatched. Looked up from germline, CDR1 is SNHLY and CDR2 is FYNNEI. The CDR3 runs 14 residues. CDR3 loop: CASSSGTGLYGYTF. The CDR3 DNA sequence: TGTGCCAGCAGTTCAGGGACAGGACTCTATGGCTACACCTTC.

In its sample, this clone was seen once. The CDR3 protein is CASSLASYEQYF. The CDR3 DNA reads TGTGCCAGCAGCTTGGCCTCCTACGAGCAGTACTTC. The chain is built from TRBV5-5 and TRBJ2-7; no firm D call. V was pared by 0 bases and J by 0 bases, with 1 base between. The CDR3 length is 12 residues. From germline, CDR1 is SGHKS and CDR2 YYEKEE (reference sequence). Looking up the rest from reference TRBV5-5 and TRBJ2-7 gives the full variable domain: DAGVTQSPTHLIKTRGQQVTLRCSPISGHKSVSWYQQVLGQGPQFIFQYYEKEERGRGNFPDRFSARQFPNYSSELNVNALLLGDSALYLCASSLASYEQYFGPGTRLTVT.

This rearrangement joins TRBV11-3 to TRBJ1-4; D gene uncertain. Germline V gene lookup returns CDR1 SGHNT and CDR2 YENEEA. V dropped 1 base and J dropped 5 bases, with 5 bases sitting between them. The CDR3 is made up of 13 amino acids. CDR3 sequence reads: CASSLGFNEKLFF. CDR3 DNA sequence: TGTGCCAGCAGCTTAGGTTTCAATGAAAAACTGTTTTTT.

The chain couples TRBV7-2 to TRBJ1-1, with D possibly TRBD1 on 6 matching bases. V was cut by 5 bases and J by 4 bases, with 17 bases left in between. The CDR3 is 15 amino acids. The germline V gene encodes CDR1 SGHTA and CDR2 FQGNSA. CDR3 protein: CASSPSTGPSTEAFF. The CDR3, as DNA: TGTGCCAGCAGCCCGAGTACAGGGCCCTCCACTGAAGCTTTCTTT.

This chain links TRBV6-2 or TRBV6-3 with TRBJ1-5; D might be TRBD1 (6 bases). The V gene's germline CDR1 is MNHEY and CDR2 SVGEGT. The CDR3 runs to 14 residues. Between the trimmed V and J ends, which lost 2 bases and 4 bases, there was a span of 9 bases. The CDR3 protein is CASSYPRGNQPQHF. The CDR3 nucleotides are TGTGCCAGCAGTTACCCCAGGGGAAATCAGCCCCAGCATTTT.

The V call is TRBV6-5, the J call TRBJ1-1; no clear D. CDR3 length: 15 amino acids. Trimming took 0 bases from V and 0 from J, leaving 8 bases between them. Germline V gives CDR1 MNHEY, CDR2 SVGAGI. The DNA for the CDR3 is TGTGCCAGCAGTTACTCGGCCGGGATGAACACTGAAGCTTTCTTT. Its translation: CASSYSAGMNTEAFF.

The rearrangement uses TRBV6-6 and TRBJ2-2; 7 bases map to TRBD2. Germline loops: CDR1 MNHNY, CDR2 SVGAGI (reference sequence). There are 14 residues in the CDR3. V was pared by 6 bases and J by 2 bases, with 3 bases of the junction left unmatched. The CDR3 reads CASRTSVNTGELFF. Here the CDR3 DNA reads TGTGCCAGCAGAACTAGCGTAAACACCGGGGAGCTGTTTTTT.